These 27 T cell receptor beta chains share one sample of origin, sequenced in a study of blood T cell repertoires in COVID-19. The table came from immunoSEQ multiplex PCR; TCRdb's copy has only in-frame clones and leaves some out. The table has about 180,000 clones, just under 90% seen once. The sequenced sample was peripheral blood. The origin of the receptors is a woman aged 70-85 years with COVID-19, enrolled during active disease.

The sample holds a few counts of this clone. The V gene is TRBV11-3, the J gene TRBJ2-2; 10 nucleotides align to TRBD1. CDR1 SGHNT and CDR2 YENEEA come from the germline V gene. Losses at the gene ends were 4 bases for V and 6 bases for J; bases not matched to a gene: 14. This CDR3 has 18 residues. CDR3 bases: TGTGCCAGCAGCTCCCCCGACAGGGGGCGCGTAGTGGCCGGGGAGCTGTTTTTT. The encoded protein is CASSSPDRGRVVAGELFF.

The V gene is TRBV5-6, the J gene TRBJ1-2; D is possibly TRBD1 (5 bases). CDR1 is SGHDT, CDR2 YYEEEE, per germline. The V end lost 0 bases, the J end lost 6 bases, and 12 bases lay between the germline ends. CDR3 length: 14 amino acids. The CDR3 nucleotides are TGTGCCAGCAGCTTGGTGGGCAGGGTGGATGGCTACACCTTC. Amino acid sequence: CASSLVGRVDGYTF.

The rearrangement links TRBV6-9 to TRBJ1-1; TRBD1 matches at 12 bases. The CDR3 spans 17 residues. Germline loops: CDR1 MNHGY, CDR2 SVAAGI. The V gene end was trimmed by 7 bases and the J gene end by 1 base; junction bases not matched to a gene: 10. CDR3 region: CASTKGTGGEGNTEAFF. DNA of the CDR3: TGTGCCAGCACAAAAGGGACAGGGGGCGAGGGGAACACTGAAGCTTTCTTT.

The chain employs TRBV28 and TRBJ2-1; TRBD2 is a possible D gene (6 bases). CDR1 and CDR2 from the germline V gene are MDHEN and SYDVKM. V shed 5 bases and J shed 6 bases, with 17 bases lying between them. This CDR3 is 15 amino acids long. The CDR3 spells CASSKLGGLGNEQFF. The CDR3 DNA follows: TGTGCCAGCAGTAAACTGGGGGGTTTAGGCAATGAGCAGTTCTTC.

This chain uses TRBV6-6 with TRBJ1-6; 9 bases are shared with TRBD1. Germline V gene sequence: CDR1 MNHNY, CDR2 SVGAGI (reference sequence). V dropped 2 bases and J dropped 13; count of bases not matched to a gene: 9. The CDR3 runs to 15 residues. CDR3 sequence reads: CASSYEPGQGVPLHF. CDR3 in DNA: TGTGCCAGCAGTTACGAGCCGGGACAGGGTGTTCCCCTCCACTTT.

This clone appeared a few times. The rearrangement joins TRBV30 to TRBJ2-7; 7 bases are shared with TRBD1. Per the germline V gene, CDR1 is GTSNPN and CDR2 is SVGIG (reference sequence). With 2 bases clipped from V and 3 bases from J, the junction kept 7 bases outside the gene matches. This CDR3 has 14 amino acids. CDR3: CAWSTTGYLYEQYF. In DNA, the CDR3 is TGTGCCTGGAGTACGACAGGGTATCTCTACGAGCAGTACTTC.

The genes are TRBV7-2 and TRBJ2-1, with TRBD2 matching over 7 bases. Germline values: CDR1 SGHTA, CDR2 FQGNSA. The CDR3 covers 16 residues. The V and J ends lost 5 bases and 2 bases, in that order; junction bases with no gene match: 9. This CDR3 is CASSRPTSVPYNEQFF. The CDR3, as DNA: TGTGCCAGCAGCCGCCCCACTAGCGTTCCCTACAATGAGCAGTTCTTC.

This clone was recorded once. The chain has TRBV28 and TRBJ2-7, with D maybe TRBD2 (5 bases). This CDR3 region has 16 residues. Per germline, CDR1 MDHEN and CDR2 SYDVKM. Trimming left V 6 bases short and J 0 bases short, with 18 bases between. The CDR3 sequence: CASSPLEYNLSYEQYF. The CDR3 bases are TGTGCCAGCAGCCCACTAGAGTATAACCTCTCCTACGAGCAGTACTTC.

The chain has TRBV19 and TRBJ2-1; 7 nucleotides match TRBD1. Germline loops: CDR1 LNHDA, CDR2 SQIVND (reference sequence). J lost 7 bases, V lost 2 bases, and 5 bases had no gene match. This CDR3 contains 14 residues. CDR3 residues: CASSIWQGDNEQFF. In DNA, the CDR3 is TGTGCCAGTAGTATATGGCAGGGGGATAATGAGCAGTTCTTC.

The chain couples TRBV7-3 to TRBJ1-1; D might be TRBD1 (5 bases). V lost 5 bases and J lost 1, with 11 bases in between. Germline V gives CDR1 SGHTA, CDR2 FQGTGA. The CDR3 spans 14 residues. For the CDR3, the DNA is TGTGCCAGCAGCCAAACCGACAGGAACACTGAAGCTTTCTTT. Residues: CASSQTDRNTEAFF. Looking up the rest from reference TRBV7-3 and TRBJ1-1 gives the full variable domain: GAGVSQTPSNKVTEKGKYVELRCDPISGHTALYWYRQSLGQGPEFLIYFQGTGAADDSGLPNDRFFAVRPEGSVSTLKIQRTERGDSAVYLCASSQTDRNTEAFFGQGTRLTVV.

V gene TRBV10-1 combines with J gene TRBJ1-5; D gene ambiguous. From germline, CDR1 is WNHNN and CDR2 SYGVQD (reference sequence). This CDR3 contains 15 residues. The germline V and J ends were trimmed by 3 bases and 4 bases, with 13 bases remaining between them. As DNA, the CDR3 is TGCGCCAGCAGTGACATGTACACCCCAAATCAGCCCCAGCATTTT. As protein: CASSDMYTPNQPQHF.

The rearrangement links TRBV29-1 to TRBJ1-1; D possibly corresponds to TRBD1 (6 bases). Trimming pared 7 bases from V and 5 bases from J, leaving 17 bases between. Germline V gene data show CDR1 as SQVTM and CDR2 as ANQGSEA. The CDR3 is 13 residues long. CDR3 sequence reads: CSASPGRGTEAFF. The CDR3 bases are TGCAGCGCTTCTCCGGGGAGGGGGACTGAAGCTTTCTTT. Together with reference TRBV29-1 and TRBJ1-1, the CDR3 gives the full variable domain: SAVISQKPSRDICQRGTSLTIQCQVDSQVTMMFWYRQQPGQSLTLIATANQGSEATYESGFVIDKFPISRPNLTFSTLTVSNMSPEDSSIYLCSASPGRGTEAFFGQGTRLTVV.

The rearrangement joins TRBV2 to TRBJ1-1, with D maybe TRBD1 (6 bases). Trimming removed 6 bases from V and 1 base from J, with 12 bases in between. CDR3 length: 14 residues. Per the germline V gene, CDR1 is SNHLY and CDR2 is FYNNEI. CDR3 bases: TGTGCCAGCAGAACCGGGACAAAGAACACTGAAGCTTTCTTT. Protein product: CASRTGTKNTEAFF. The full variable domain, completed using reference TRBV2 and TRBJ1-1, is EPEVTQTPSHQVTQMGQEVILRCVPISNHLYFYWYRQILGQKVEFLVSFYNNEISEKSEIFDDQFSVERPDGSNFTLKIRSTKLEDSAMYFCASRTGTKNTEAFFGQGTRLTVV.

The sample holds one count of this clone. CDR3 bases: TGTGCCGCTTCACGGGGGACAGGGGACACCGGGGAGCTGTTTTTT. Its translation is CAASRGTGDTGELFF. The chain is built from TRBV4-2 and TRBJ2-2; 10 bases fit TRBD1. The germline CDR1 and CDR2 sequences are LGHNA and YNFKEQ. The CDR3 spans 15 residues. The trim removed 11 bases at V and 3 bases at J, leaving 9 bases unmatched.

The CDR3 DNA reads as TGTGCCTGGAGTGTACTGACCGGGGGTAATTCACCCCTCCACTTT. Protein product: CAWSVLTGGNSPLHF. This chain uses TRBV30 with TRBJ1-6; tentatively, D is TRBD1 (5 bases). CDR3 length: 15 residues. V was shortened by 0 bases and J by 6 bases, with 12 bases between the two germline ends. Looked up from germline, CDR1 is GTSNPN and CDR2 is SVGIG (reference sequence).

This rearrangement joins TRBV3-1 (or the pseudogene TRBV3-2) to TRBJ2-7; tentative D call: TRBD1 (5 bases). Trimming cost V 0 bases and J 2 bases, with 11 bases left between them. The CDR3 extends over 15 amino acids. The germline V gene encodes CDR1 LGHDT and CDR2 YNNKEL (reference sequence). The CDR3 loop reads CASSQDPAGPYEQYF. For the CDR3, the DNA is TGTGCCAGCAGCCAAGACCCGGCAGGGCCCTACGAGCAGTACTTC.

This chain connects TRBV4-2 to TRBJ1-1; weak D call: TRBD1 (5 bases). The CDR3 totals 13 residues. V was trimmed by 1 base and J by 5 bases, leaving 8 bases between them. Germline CDR1 is LGHNA and CDR2 is YNFKEQ. The CDR3: CASSQAGVTEAFF. CDR3 in DNA: TGTGCCAGCAGCCAAGCGGGGGTTACTGAAGCTTTCTTT.

This chain uses TRBV19 with TRBJ1-1; D remains unclear. The CDR3 sequence is 12 residues long. Germline assignment: CDR1 LNHDA and CDR2 SQIVND (reference sequence). Trimming removed 5 bases at V and 3 bases at J, with 7 bases between. In nucleotides, the CDR3 is TGTGCCAGTAGTTTCCCCTACACTGAAGCTTTCTTT. This gives the protein CASSFPYTEAFF.

This clone has just one count. This chain uses TRBV5-1 with TRBJ1-4, with D possibly being TRBD1 (6 bases). Germline V gives CDR1 SGHRS, CDR2 YFSETQ. Between the trimmed V and J ends, which lost 4 bases and 4 bases, there was a span of 11 bases. The CDR3 sequence is 14 residues long. The CDR3 region is CASSLGHLNEKLFF. CDR3 sequence (DNA): TGCGCCAGCAGCCTGGGACACCTTAATGAAAAACTGTTTTTT. Together with reference TRBV5-1 and TRBJ1-4, the CDR3 gives the full variable domain: KAGVTQTPRYLIKTRGQQVTLSCSPISGHRSVSWYQQTPGQGLQFLFEYFSETQRNKGNFPGRFSGRQFSNSRSEMNVSTLELGDSALYLCASSLGHLNEKLFFGSGTQLSVL.

This rearrangement joins TRBV4-2 to TRBJ2-3, with D uncertain. The V end lost 3 bases, the J end lost 2 bases, and 6 bases lay between the germline ends. The CDR3 is made up of 13 amino acids. Germline CDR1 reads LGHNA; CDR2 reads YNFKEQ. The chain's CDR3 is CASSQGNTDTQYF. The DNA for the CDR3 is TGTGCCAGCAGCCAGGGCAACACAGATACGCAGTATTTT.

This clone was picked up a small number of times. The chain couples TRBV5-1 to TRBJ1-1; TRBD1 agrees at 7 bases. CDR3 length equals 14 residues. Germline lookup yields CDR1 SGHRS and CDR2 YFSETQ. V was pared by 7 bases and J by 5 bases, with 11 bases of the junction left unmatched. The chain's CDR3 is CASGVQGEVTEAFF. In DNA form, the CDR3 reads TGCGCCAGCGGGGTTCAGGGGGAAGTAACTGAAGCTTTCTTT.

The chain uses TRBV18 and TRBJ2-7; 8 nucleotides line up with TRBD1. Germline trimming cut 2 bases from V and 4 bases from J; bases unmatched to any gene: 4. Germline-derived CDR1 and CDR2 are KGHSH and LQKENI. This CDR3 is 14 amino acids long. The CDR3 DNA sequence: TGTGCCAGCTCACCAGGGACAGGAGAATACGAGCAGTACTTC. Protein product: CASSPGTGEYEQYF.

The rearrangement links TRBV12-2 to TRBJ1-2. TRBV12-2 is labeled a pseudogene. The CDR3 extends over 12 amino acids. For the CDR3, the DNA is TGTGCAAGTCGCCCCCCCGGCTATGGCTACACCTTC. Protein: CASRPPGYGYTF.

V gene TRBV3-1 (or the pseudogene TRBV3-2) combines with J gene TRBJ2-5; perhaps TRBD2 as D (5 bases). The CDR3 spans 13 residues. V lost 9 bases and J lost 4, with 15 bases in between. CDR1 is LGHDT and CDR2 is YNNKEL in the germline V gene (reference sequence). CDR3 coding DNA: TGTGCCAGTTACCGGGCGGGCTCAGAGACCCAGTACTTC. This sequence encodes CASYRAGSETQYF.

The CDR3 coding sequence is TGTGCCAGCAGTGGGGGGACAGGGCATCTATTCTTCGGCTACACCTTC. Translating it yields CASSGGTGHLFFGYTF. The chain has TRBV6-1 and TRBJ1-2; 9 nucleotides agree with TRBD1. From germline, CDR1 is MNHNS and CDR2 SASEGT. V gave up 4 bases and J gave up 8 bases; unmatched junction bases: 14. The CDR3 has 16 residues.

This clone was counted once. The chain couples TRBV4-2 to TRBJ1-4, with no clear D. This CDR3 spans 13 amino acids. V lost 1 base, J lost 8 bases, and 8 bases lay in between. Germline V gene lookup returns CDR1 LGHNA and CDR2 YNFKEQ. Written as DNA, the CDR3 is TGTGCCAGCAGCCAAGCTCGCCGGGAAAAACTGTTTTTT. Its protein is CASSQARREKLFF.

The J gene is TRBJ2-3, the V gene TRBV29-1; D perhaps matches TRBD1 (7 bases). The V gene lost 7 bases and the J gene lost 4 bases, with 12 bases spanning the gap. The CDR3 sequence is 12 residues long. The germline V gene encodes CDR1 SQVTM and CDR2 ANQGSEA. CDR3 in amino acids: CSAEGAADTQYF. The CDR3 nucleotides read TGCAGCGCGGAGGGGGCCGCAGATACGCAGTATTTT.